A single sample gave rise to the 17 T cell receptor beta chains below, sequenced in a study of T cells in Graves' hyperthyroidism and ophthalmopathy. Amplification of TCR beta CDR3 regions used RNA as the template. First-round RT-PCR targeting the TCR CDR3 was performed with the HTBI primer set. Using its own MiXCR run on the multiplex PCR reads, TCRdb lists one record per CDR3 protein. Of hundreds of thousands of distinct CDR3 sequences listed, 12% to 15% are singletons. Sequenced material: blood. The receptor set was obtained from a woman aged 18-29 years with Graves' hyperthyroidism.

The sample holds a few counts of this clonotype. A junction boundary mismatches the germline segment, possibly from a read error. This chain links TRBV7-9 with TRBJ2-7; D remains ambiguous. Germline values: CDR1 SEHNR, CDR2 FQNEAQ (reference sequence). The CDR3 is 12 residues long. The CDR3 DNA reads as TGTGCCAGCAGCTCCACAGTCTACGAGCAGTGCTTC. This translates into CASSSTVYEQCF.

This clonotype has only a few counts. V and J are TRBV30 and TRBJ2-5; 7 bases are a match to TRBD2. This CDR3 is built from 15 residues. CDR1 and CDR2 (germline): GTSNPN, SVGIG (reference sequence). The V gene end was trimmed by 0 bases and the J gene end by 5 bases; junction bases not matched to a gene: 9. DNA of the CDR3: TGTGCCTGGAGTGTAGGGGCGGGAGCGGGTGAGACCCAGTACTTC. Translated: CAWSVGAGAGETQYF.

In nucleotides, the CDR3 is TGTGCCAGCAGCCCGTTGGGGGCGGTGAGCACAGATACGCAGTATTTT. Protein sequence: CASSPLGAVSTDTQYF. The rearrangement uses TRBV7-6 and TRBJ2-3, with D possibly matching TRBD1 (6 bases). Germline V gene data show CDR1 as SGHVS and CDR2 as FNYEAQ. V was trimmed by 5 bases and J by 0 bases, leaving 15 bases between them. The CDR3 totals 16 residues.

This clonotype was counted at least ten times. The chain employs TRBV3-1 and TRBJ2-2; 9 positions match TRBD2. CDR1 is LGHDT and CDR2 is YNNKEL in the germline V gene (reference sequence). The CDR3 loop spans 17 amino acids. V lost 2 bases, J lost 5 bases, and 9 bases stayed unmatched. As DNA, the CDR3 is TGTGCCAGCAGCCAAAGAGTACTAGCGGGCCAGACCGGGGAGCTGTTTTTT. Its translation is CASSQRVLAGQTGELFF.

This clonotype was seen at least ten times. V gene TRBV11-2 combines with J gene TRBJ1-1, with D unclear. Per germline, CDR1 SGHAT and CDR2 FQNNGV. This CDR3 comprises 15 residues. V shed 2 bases and J shed 0 bases, with 10 bases lying between them. CDR3 in amino acids: CASSLWKGVNTEAFF. In DNA form, the CDR3 reads TGTGCCAGCAGCTTATGGAAAGGAGTGAACACTGAAGCTTTCTTT.

This chain connects TRBV2 to TRBJ2-7; 7 nucleotides line up with TRBD1. Germline CDR1 reads SNHLY; CDR2 reads FYNNEI. CDR3 size: 15 residues. Unmatched junction bases numbered 7, after V lost 5 bases and J lost 0 bases. The CDR3 protein is CASSSLQGISYEQYF. The CDR3 coding sequence is TGTGCCAGCAGTTCTTTACAGGGGATCTCCTACGAGCAGTACTTC. The whole variable domain, filled in from reference TRBV2 and TRBJ2-7, reads EPEVTQTPSHQVTQMGQEVILRCVPISNHLYFYWYRQILGQKVEFLVSFYNNEISEKSEIFDDQFSVERPDGSNFTLKIRSTKLEDSAMYFCASSSLQGISYEQYFGPGTRLTVT.

This clonotype was counted a few times. The chain combines TRBV10-3 with TRBJ1-1; D is ambiguous. This CDR3 is 12 amino acids long. V was clipped by 10 bases and J by 1 base, with 10 bases between them. The germline CDR1 and CDR2 sequences are ENHRY and SYGVKD. CDR3 in amino acids: CATGGWNTEAFF. For the CDR3, the DNA is TGTGCCACCGGTGGGTGGAACACTGAAGCTTTCTTT.

The V call is TRBV14, the J call TRBJ2-1, with TRBD1 identical over 8 bases. V lost 6 bases and J lost 0; bases outside the gene matches: 7. Germline V gives CDR1 SGHDN, CDR2 FVKESK. This CDR3 has 16 amino acids. The CDR3 sequence is CASRPAGTGSYNEQFF. CDR3 in DNA: TGTGCCAGCAGACCCGCCGGGACAGGCTCCTACAATGAGCAGTTCTTC.

This clonotype was observed a few times. The chain employs TRBV7-8 and TRBJ1-2; the D is unclear. The CDR3 runs to 13 residues. The germline CDR1 and CDR2 sequences are SGHVS and FQNEAQ. The germline V and J ends were trimmed by 5 bases and 2 bases, with 9 bases remaining between them. CDR3 region: CASSPPDNYGYTF. In DNA form, the CDR3 reads TGTGCCAGCAGCCCTCCGGACAACTATGGCTACACCTTC. Based on the CDR3 plus reference TRBV7-8 and TRBJ1-2, the full variable domain is GAGVSQSPRYKVAKRGQDVALRCDPISGHVSLFWYQQALGQGPEFLTYFQNEAQLDKSGLPSDRFFAERPEGSVSTLKIQRTQQEDSAVYLCASSPPDNYGYTFGSGTRLTVV.

The chain has TRBV6-5 and TRBJ1-2; D remains unclear. Trimming took 0 bases from V and 4 from J, leaving 9 bases between them. The CDR3 spans 14 residues. Germline V lookup: CDR1 MNHEY, CDR2 SVGAGI. Here the CDR3 reads CASSYSRTSYGYTF. As DNA, the CDR3 is TGTGCCAGCAGTTACTCAAGGACTAGCTATGGCTACACCTTC.

The chain combines TRBV3-1 with TRBJ2-1; D is uncertain. CDR1 and CDR2 (germline): LGHDT, YNNKEL (reference sequence). This CDR3 is 12 amino acids long. Trimming cost V 4 bases and J 6 bases, with 7 bases left between them. The CDR3 DNA reads as TGTGCCAGCAGCCGTCCGGGCAATGAGCAGTTCTTC. It yields the protein CASSRPGNEQFF.

The sample holds a few counts of this clonotype. The rearrangement links TRBV27 to TRBJ2-1; D is possibly TRBD2 (6 bases). CDR3 size: 15 residues. The V gene's germline CDR1 is MNHEY and CDR2 SMNVEV (reference sequence). Trimming shortened V by 5 bases and J by 7 bases, and 18 bases separated the two germline ends. The CDR3 coding sequence is TGTGCCAGCAGTGCCCCCGGGACTCCCCTAAATGAGCAGTTCTTC. This codes for CASSAPGTPLNEQFF.

This clonotype was counted at least ten times. The DNA for the CDR3 is TGTGCCACCAGTGCCCAAGCCTCCGGGGTCACTGAAGCTTTCTTT. It specifies CATSAQASGVTEAFF. The chain uses TRBV24-1 and TRBJ1-1; the D is unclear. The germline CDR1 and CDR2 sequences are KGHDR and SFDVKD. Trimming removed 5 bases from V and 4 bases from J, with 16 bases in between. This CDR3 has 15 residues.

The sample holds many counts of this clonotype. The rearrangement joins TRBV11-2 to TRBJ2-7; 11 positions agree with TRBD2. Germline lookup yields CDR1 SGHAT and CDR2 FQNNGV. J was trimmed by 4 bases and V by 5 bases; bases with no gene match: 4. The CDR3 contains 14 residues. Here the CDR3 reads CASSRLAGKYEQYF. Written as DNA, the CDR3 is TGTGCCAGCAGCAGACTAGCGGGGAAGTACGAGCAGTACTTC.

The chain links TRBV6-1 to TRBJ2-4; the match to TRBD2 covers 12 bases. Germline V lookup: CDR1 MNHNS, CDR2 SASEGT. This CDR3 contains 14 residues. With 6 bases clipped from V and 7 bases from J, the junction kept 4 bases outside the gene matches. In DNA form, the CDR3 reads TGTGCCAGCAGCTATACTAGCGGGAGGAACATTCAGTACTTC. Translated: CASSYTSGRNIQYF.

CDR3 residues: CASSPPNAAQETQYF. CDR3 DNA: TGTGCCAGCTCACCACCAAATGCAGCCCAAGAGACCCAGTACTTC. The chain recombines TRBV18 with TRBJ2-5; no clear D. V was clipped by 0 bases and J by 1 base, with 9 bases between them. CDR1 KGHSH and CDR2 LQKENI come from the germline V gene. This CDR3 comprises 15 residues.

Ten or more counts support this clonotype. The CDR3 sequence is CASSPGRNEAFF. In DNA form, the CDR3 reads TGCGCCAGCAGCCCTGGACGCAATGAAGCTTTCTTT. The chain combines TRBV4-1 with TRBJ1-1; no definite D call. The CDR3 covers 12 residues. From germline, CDR1 is MGHRA and CDR2 YSYEKL. The V end lost 4 bases, the J end lost 7 bases, and 10 bases lay between the germline ends.